The rows below give T cell receptor beta chains drawn from one sample of a study of T cell responses to AZD1222 COVID-19 vaccine. Generated by immunoSEQ multiplex PCR, the TCRdb table keeps only in-frame clones and is missing some. The table shows tens of thousands of clones, with around 86% occurring only once. This material consisted of peripheral blood, taken on day 0 of AZD1222 vaccination. Receptors were obtained from an adult in good health. CDR3s include the opening cysteine and the closing phenylalanine or tryptophan. The D gene is left open where the match is weak. Only some rows state a clone size, as once, few, many or a class for expanded clones.

clone_size: NA
d_call: NA
v_call: TRBV5-1
j_call: TRBJ2-3
cdr3_nt: TGCGCCAGCAGCTTGGGCGGATTAGATACGCAGTATTTT
cdr3_aa: CASSLGGLDTQYF

clone_size: NA
d_call: NA
v_call: TRBV29-1
j_call: TRBJ2-7
cdr3_nt: TGCAGCGTCGTGGAAGCCTACGAGCAGTACTTC
cdr3_aa: CSVVEAYEQYF

clone_size: NA
d_call: TRBD1
v_call: TRBV6-5
j_call: TRBJ1-2
cdr3_nt: TGTGCCAGCAGTCAATCGACAGGGGGCTACTATGGCTACACCTTC
cdr3_aa: CASSQSTGGYYGYTF

clone_size: NA
d_call: NA
v_call: TRBV9
j_call: TRBJ2-1
cdr3_nt: TGTGCCAGCAGCGTAGAAGTGACGGGCAACAATGAGCAGTTCTTC
cdr3_aa: CASSVEVTGNNEQFF

clone_size: NA
d_call: NA
v_call: TRBV29-1
j_call: TRBJ1-1
cdr3_nt: TGCAGCGTTGCTGACGGGACGGGCACTGAAGCTTTCTTT
cdr3_aa: CSVADGTGTEAFF

clone_size: NA
d_call: NA
v_call: TRBV11-2
j_call: TRBJ1-1
cdr3_nt: TGTGCCAGCAGCCACGGATTAAGAGCTTTCTTT
cdr3_aa: CASSHGLRAFF

clone_size: few
d_call: NA
v_call: TRBV5-4
j_call: TRBJ2-6
cdr3_nt: TGTGCCAGCAGCTTGGGGGGGTCTGGGGCCAACGTCCTGACTTTC
cdr3_aa: CASSLGGSGANVLTF

clone_size: NA
d_call: TRBD1
v_call: TRBV19
j_call: TRBJ1-4
cdr3_nt: TGTGCCAGTAACCAAGGACAGGCTGAAAAACTGTTTTTT
cdr3_aa: CASNQGQAEKLFF

clone_size: few
d_call: TRBD1
v_call: TRBV30
j_call: TRBJ1-4
cdr3_nt: TGTGCCTGGAGTATAACAGGGGGATTTGAAAAACTGTTTTTT
cdr3_aa: CAWSITGGFEKLFF

clone_size: NA
d_call: NA
v_call: TRBV1
j_call: TRBJ2-3
cdr3_nt: TGCACCAGCAGCCAAGATCGTGAGAATAGCGGGGGCACAGATACGCAGTATTTT
cdr3_aa: CTSSQDRENSGGTDTQYF

clone_size: NA
d_call: TRBD2
v_call: TRBV14
j_call: TRBJ2-1
cdr3_nt: TGTGCCAGCAGCCTCTCGGGACTAGCGGGGGGATCCTACAATGAGCAGTTCTTC
cdr3_aa: CASSLSGLAGGSYNEQFF

clone_size: NA
d_call: NA
v_call: TRBV10-3
j_call: TRBJ1-2
cdr3_nt: TGTGCCATCATGGGGGACCGAAATAACTATGGCTACACCTTC
cdr3_aa: CAIMGDRNNYGYTF

clone_size: once
d_call: NA
v_call: TRBV5-1
j_call: TRBJ1-1
cdr3_nt: TGCGCCAGCAGCCCCGGGGGGACTGAAGCTTTCTTT
cdr3_aa: CASSPGGTEAFF

clone_size: NA
d_call: NA
v_call: TRBV5-4
j_call: TRBJ1-1
cdr3_nt: TGTGCCAGCAGCTTGGTTCAGGGAAACACTGAAGCTTTCTTT
cdr3_aa: CASSLVQGNTEAFF

clone_size: NA
d_call: TRBD1
v_call: TRBV2
j_call: TRBJ1-2
cdr3_nt: TGTGCCAGCAGTGGGGACAGTGGCCATGGCTACACCTTC
cdr3_aa: CASSGDSGHGYTF

clone_size: few
d_call: TRBD1
v_call: TRBV5-4
j_call: TRBJ2-7
cdr3_nt: TGTGCCAGCAGCACCGGACAGGGGTTGGGGGAGCAGTACTTC
cdr3_aa: CASSTGQGLGEQYF

clone_size: NA
d_call: TRBD1
v_call: TRBV7-2
j_call: TRBJ1-1
cdr3_nt: TGTGCCAGCAGCTTAGACAACAGGGGAACTGAAGCTTTCTTT
cdr3_aa: CASSLDNRGTEAFF

clone_size: NA
d_call: TRBD1
v_call: TRBV6-5
j_call: TRBJ2-7
cdr3_nt: TGTGCCAGCAGTCGGGACAGGACTAAAAACGAGCAGTACTTC
cdr3_aa: CASSRDRTKNEQYF

clone_size: NA
d_call: NA
v_call: TRBV6-5
j_call: TRBJ1-1
cdr3_nt: TGTGCCAGCAGTTTCGGACAGTTCACTGAAGCTTTCTTT
cdr3_aa: CASSFGQFTEAFF

clone_size: NA
d_call: NA
v_call: TRBV19
j_call: TRBJ1-6
cdr3_nt: TGTGCCAGTAGTATGACACCAGGGAATTCACCCCTCCACTTT
cdr3_aa: CASSMTPGNSPLHF

clone_size: few
d_call: NA
v_call: TRBV5-1
j_call: TRBJ2-1
cdr3_nt: TGCGCCAGCAGCTTGGAGGTGATAGGCGGGGGCCCCTACAATGAGCAGTTCTTC
cdr3_aa: CASSLEVIGGGPYNEQFF

clone_size: once
d_call: TRBD1
v_call: TRBV2
j_call: TRBJ2-3
cdr3_nt: TGTGCCAGCAGCACGGGACAGAGCACAGATACGCAGTATTTT
cdr3_aa: CASSTGQSTDTQYF

clone_size: NA
d_call: TRBD2
v_call: TRBV3-1/TRBV3-2
j_call: TRBJ2-6
cdr3_nt: TGTGCCAGCAGCCCACTAGCGGGGGCCTCCTCTGGGGCCAACGTCCTGACTTTC
cdr3_aa: CASSPLAGASSGANVLTF

clone_size: NA
d_call: NA
v_call: TRBV6-5
j_call: TRBJ1-5
cdr3_nt: TGTGCCAGCGGGCCTTCTGGGAGCAATCAGCCCCAGCATTTT
cdr3_aa: CASGPSGSNQPQHF

clone_size: NA
d_call: NA
v_call: TRBV4-1
j_call: TRBJ1-4
cdr3_nt: TGCGCCAGCAGCCACCCGTATGAAAAACTGTTTTTT
cdr3_aa: CASSHPYEKLFF

clone_size: NA
d_call: NA
v_call: TRBV21-1
j_call: TRBJ1-1
cdr3_nt: TGTGCCAGCAGCAAAGCGCGGGACAGTCTCGGGGTGAACACTGAAGCTTTCTTT
cdr3_aa: CASSKARDSLGVNTEAFF

clone_size: medium-sized
d_call: TRBD2
v_call: TRBV2
j_call: TRBJ2-7
cdr3_nt: TGTGCCAGCAGTGAGGGACGGGGTAGCGGGCGCTACGAGCAGTACTTC
cdr3_aa: CASSEGRGSGRYEQYF

clone_size: NA
d_call: NA
v_call: TRBV9
j_call: TRBJ2-2
cdr3_nt: TGTGCCAGCAGCGTTCGACTGGCCGTGAACACCGGGGAGCTGTTTTTT
cdr3_aa: CASSVRLAVNTGELFF

clone_size: NA
d_call: TRBD1
v_call: TRBV10-3
j_call: TRBJ1-4
cdr3_nt: TGTGCCATCAGTGACCGCGGACAGGGAAATGAAAAACTGTTTTTT
cdr3_aa: CAISDRGQGNEKLFF

clone_size: few
d_call: TRBD1
v_call: TRBV19
j_call: TRBJ1-5
cdr3_nt: TGTGCCAGTAGGAAAATGGGAGGGGACAGTCAGCCCCAGCATTTT
cdr3_aa: CASRKMGGDSQPQHF

clone_size: NA
d_call: TRBD2
v_call: TRBV18
j_call: TRBJ2-1
cdr3_nt: TGTGCCAGCTCACCCAACAACGGGGGGGACAATGAGCAGTTCTTC
cdr3_aa: CASSPNNGGDNEQFF

clone_size: NA
d_call: TRBD1
v_call: TRBV6-6
j_call: TRBJ1-1
cdr3_nt: TGTGCCAGCAGTCCCCTAGACAGGGACACTGAAGCTTTCTTT
cdr3_aa: CASSPLDRDTEAFF

clone_size: NA
d_call: TRBD2
v_call: TRBV7-3
j_call: TRBJ2-1
cdr3_nt: TGTGCCAGCAGCCTAGCCGGGACTAACAATGAGCAGTTCTTC
cdr3_aa: CASSLAGTNNEQFF

clone_size: NA
d_call: NA
v_call: TRBV7-3
j_call: TRBJ1-1
cdr3_nt: TGTGCCAGCAGCTTACGGGGCTTCACTGAAGCTTTCTTT
cdr3_aa: CASSLRGFTEAFF

clone_size: once
d_call: TRBD2
v_call: TRBV9
j_call: TRBJ2-2
cdr3_nt: TGTGCCAGCAGCGTAGGAAGGGTTAGCGGGGGGCCGGACACCGGGGAGCTGTTTTTT
cdr3_aa: CASSVGRVSGGPDTGELFF

clone_size: NA
d_call: NA
v_call: TRBV24-1
j_call: TRBJ1-1
cdr3_nt: TGTGCCACCAGTGATTTGCTAGGAGGAGGGACTGAAGCTTTCTTT
cdr3_aa: CATSDLLGGGTEAFF

clone_size: NA
d_call: NA
v_call: TRBV3-1/TRBV3-2
j_call: TRBJ2-2
cdr3_nt: TGTGCCAGCGGGTGGGCAGGGAACACCGGGGAGCTGTTTTTT
cdr3_aa: CASGWAGNTGELFF